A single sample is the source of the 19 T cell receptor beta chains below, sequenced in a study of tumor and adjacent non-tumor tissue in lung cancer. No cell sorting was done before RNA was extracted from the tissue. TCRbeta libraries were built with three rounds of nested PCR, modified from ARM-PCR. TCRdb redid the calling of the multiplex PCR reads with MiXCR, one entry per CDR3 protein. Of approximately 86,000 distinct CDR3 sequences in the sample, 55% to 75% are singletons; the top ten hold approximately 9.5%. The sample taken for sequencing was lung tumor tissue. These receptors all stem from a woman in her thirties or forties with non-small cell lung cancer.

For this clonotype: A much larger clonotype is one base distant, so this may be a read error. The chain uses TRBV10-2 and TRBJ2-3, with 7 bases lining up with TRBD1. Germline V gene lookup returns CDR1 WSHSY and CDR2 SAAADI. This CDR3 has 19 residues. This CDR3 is CASKAKGGLGASSIDTQYF. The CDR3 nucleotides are TGCGCCAGCAAGGCTAAAGGGGGCCTGGGCGCGTCTAGCATAGATACGCAGTATTTT.

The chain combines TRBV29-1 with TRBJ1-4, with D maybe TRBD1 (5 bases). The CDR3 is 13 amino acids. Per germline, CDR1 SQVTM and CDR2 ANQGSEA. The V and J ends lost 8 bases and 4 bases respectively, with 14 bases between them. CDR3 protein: CSIVRTNNEKLFF. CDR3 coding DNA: TGCAGCATTGTGAGGACAAATAATGAAAAACTGTTTTTT.

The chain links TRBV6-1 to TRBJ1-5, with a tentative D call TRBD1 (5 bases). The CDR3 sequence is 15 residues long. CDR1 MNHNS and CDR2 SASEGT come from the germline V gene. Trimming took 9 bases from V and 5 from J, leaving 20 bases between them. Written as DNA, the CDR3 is TGTGCCAGTAGAAGACCCGGGACTGCCGATCAGCCCCAGCATTTT. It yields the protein CASRRPGTADQPQHF.

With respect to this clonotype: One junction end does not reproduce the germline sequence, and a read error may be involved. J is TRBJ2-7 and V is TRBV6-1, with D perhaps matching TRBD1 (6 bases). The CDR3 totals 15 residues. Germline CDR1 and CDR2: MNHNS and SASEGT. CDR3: CAISDSVQGLYDQYF. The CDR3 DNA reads TGTGCCATCAGTGACTCGGTGCAGGGGCTCTACGATCAGTACTTC.

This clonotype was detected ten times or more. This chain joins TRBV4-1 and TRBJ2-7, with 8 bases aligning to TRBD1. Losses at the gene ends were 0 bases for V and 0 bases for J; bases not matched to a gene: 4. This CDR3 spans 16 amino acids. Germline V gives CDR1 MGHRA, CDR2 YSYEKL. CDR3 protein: CASSQDSGQDSYEQYF. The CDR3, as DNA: TGCGCCAGCAGCCAAGATTCGGGACAGGACTCCTACGAGCAGTACTTC.

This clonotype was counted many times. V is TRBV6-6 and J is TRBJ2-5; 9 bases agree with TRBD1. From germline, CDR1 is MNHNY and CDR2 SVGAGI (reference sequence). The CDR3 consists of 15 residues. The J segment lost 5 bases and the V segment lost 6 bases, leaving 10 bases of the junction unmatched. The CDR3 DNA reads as TGTGCCAGCAGGAGACGGGACAGGGAGTGGGAGACCCAGTACTTC. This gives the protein CASRRRDREWETQYF.

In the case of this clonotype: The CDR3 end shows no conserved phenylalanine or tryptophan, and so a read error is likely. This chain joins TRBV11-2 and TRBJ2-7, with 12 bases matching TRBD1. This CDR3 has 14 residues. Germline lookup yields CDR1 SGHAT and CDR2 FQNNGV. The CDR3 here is CASSPGQGAYEQYM. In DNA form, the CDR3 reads TGTGCCAGCAGCCCGGGACAGGGGGCCTATGAGCAGTACATG.

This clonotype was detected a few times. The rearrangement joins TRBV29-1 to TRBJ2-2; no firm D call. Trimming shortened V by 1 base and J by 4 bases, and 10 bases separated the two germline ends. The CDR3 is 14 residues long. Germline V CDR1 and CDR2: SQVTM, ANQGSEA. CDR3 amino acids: CSVEVGLSTGELFF. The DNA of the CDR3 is TGCAGCGTTGAAGTTGGTTTAAGCACCGGGGAGCTGTTTTTT.

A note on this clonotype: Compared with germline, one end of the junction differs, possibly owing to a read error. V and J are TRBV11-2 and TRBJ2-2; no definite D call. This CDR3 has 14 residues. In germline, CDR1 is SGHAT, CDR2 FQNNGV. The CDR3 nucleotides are TGTGCTAGCAGCTTAAATATAGGGTCCGGGGAGCTGTTTTTT. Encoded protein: CASSLNIGSGELFF.

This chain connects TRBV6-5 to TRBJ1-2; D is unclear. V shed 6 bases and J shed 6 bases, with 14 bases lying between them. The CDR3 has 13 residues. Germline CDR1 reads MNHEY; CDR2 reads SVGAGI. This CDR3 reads CASSPWPNHGYTF. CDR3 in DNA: TGTGCCAGCAGCCCCTGGCCAAACCATGGCTACACCTTC.

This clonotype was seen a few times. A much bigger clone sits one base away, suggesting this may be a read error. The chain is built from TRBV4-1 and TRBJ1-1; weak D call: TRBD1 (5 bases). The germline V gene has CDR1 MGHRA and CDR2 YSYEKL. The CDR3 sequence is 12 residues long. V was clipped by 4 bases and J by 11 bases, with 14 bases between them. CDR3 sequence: CASSPGIGAAFF. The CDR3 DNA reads TGCGCCAGCAGCCCAGGGATAGGGGCGGCTTTCTTT.

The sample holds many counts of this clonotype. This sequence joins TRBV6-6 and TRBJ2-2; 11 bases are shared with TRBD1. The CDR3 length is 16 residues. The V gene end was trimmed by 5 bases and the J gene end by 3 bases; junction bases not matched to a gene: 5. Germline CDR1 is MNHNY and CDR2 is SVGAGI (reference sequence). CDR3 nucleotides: TGTGCCAGCAGTCTGGACAGGGGGCGTGACACCGGGGAGCTGTTTTTT. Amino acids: CASSLDRGRDTGELFF.

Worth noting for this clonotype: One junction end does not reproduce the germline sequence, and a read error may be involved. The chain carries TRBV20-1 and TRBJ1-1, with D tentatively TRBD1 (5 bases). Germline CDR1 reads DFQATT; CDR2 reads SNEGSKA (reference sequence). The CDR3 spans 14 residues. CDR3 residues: CSASLRGMNTEDIF. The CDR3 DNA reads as TGCAGTGCTAGCCTTCGGGGCATGAATACTGAAGATATCTTT.

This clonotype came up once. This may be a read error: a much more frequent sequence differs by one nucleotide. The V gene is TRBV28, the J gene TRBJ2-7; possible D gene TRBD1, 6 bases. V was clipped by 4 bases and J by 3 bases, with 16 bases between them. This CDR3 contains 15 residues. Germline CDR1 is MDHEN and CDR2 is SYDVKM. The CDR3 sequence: CASSSTTGSNYEQYF. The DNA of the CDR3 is TGTGCCAGCAGTTCCACAACAGGGAGCAACTACGAGCAGTACTTC.

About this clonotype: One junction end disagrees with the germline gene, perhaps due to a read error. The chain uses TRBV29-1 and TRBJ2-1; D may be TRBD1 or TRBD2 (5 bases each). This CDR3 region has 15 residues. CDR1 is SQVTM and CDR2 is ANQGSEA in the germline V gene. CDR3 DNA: TGCAACGTTGAAGCCTTGGGACCCCAAAACAATAAGCAGTTCTTC. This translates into CNVEALGPQNNKQFF.

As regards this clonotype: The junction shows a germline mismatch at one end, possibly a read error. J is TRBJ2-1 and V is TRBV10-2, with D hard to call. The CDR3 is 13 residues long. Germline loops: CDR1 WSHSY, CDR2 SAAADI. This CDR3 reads CARSVTENGEQFF. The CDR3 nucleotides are TGCGCCAGGAGTGTGACCGAAAATGGGGAGCAGTTCTTC.

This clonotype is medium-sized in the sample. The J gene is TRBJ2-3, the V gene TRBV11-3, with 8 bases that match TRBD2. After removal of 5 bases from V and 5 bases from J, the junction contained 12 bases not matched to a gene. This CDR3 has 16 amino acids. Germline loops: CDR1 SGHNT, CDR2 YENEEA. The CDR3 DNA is TGTGCCAGCAGCCCGCGGGATAGCGGGGATGGAGATACGCAGTATTTT. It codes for CASSPRDSGDGDTQYF.

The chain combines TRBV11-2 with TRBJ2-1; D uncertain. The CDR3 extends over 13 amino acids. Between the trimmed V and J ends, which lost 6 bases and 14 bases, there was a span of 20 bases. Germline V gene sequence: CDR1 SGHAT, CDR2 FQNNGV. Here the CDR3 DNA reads TGTGCCAGCAGTTTATCCGGTCTTGGGCTAGAGTTCTTC. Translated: CASSLSGLGLEFF. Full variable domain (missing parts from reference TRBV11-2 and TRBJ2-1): EAGVAQSPRYKIIEKRQSVAFWCNPISGHATLYWYQQILGQGPKLLIQFQNNGVVDDSQLPKDRFSAERLKGVDSTLKIQPAKLEDSAVYLCASSLSGLGLEFFGPGTRLTVL.

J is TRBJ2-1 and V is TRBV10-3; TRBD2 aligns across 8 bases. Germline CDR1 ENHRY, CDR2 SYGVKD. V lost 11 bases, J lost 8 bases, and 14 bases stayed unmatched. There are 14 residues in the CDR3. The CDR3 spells CAAGATGGPDEQFF. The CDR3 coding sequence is TGTGCCGCCGGAGCAACGGGAGGGCCAGATGAGCAGTTCTTC.